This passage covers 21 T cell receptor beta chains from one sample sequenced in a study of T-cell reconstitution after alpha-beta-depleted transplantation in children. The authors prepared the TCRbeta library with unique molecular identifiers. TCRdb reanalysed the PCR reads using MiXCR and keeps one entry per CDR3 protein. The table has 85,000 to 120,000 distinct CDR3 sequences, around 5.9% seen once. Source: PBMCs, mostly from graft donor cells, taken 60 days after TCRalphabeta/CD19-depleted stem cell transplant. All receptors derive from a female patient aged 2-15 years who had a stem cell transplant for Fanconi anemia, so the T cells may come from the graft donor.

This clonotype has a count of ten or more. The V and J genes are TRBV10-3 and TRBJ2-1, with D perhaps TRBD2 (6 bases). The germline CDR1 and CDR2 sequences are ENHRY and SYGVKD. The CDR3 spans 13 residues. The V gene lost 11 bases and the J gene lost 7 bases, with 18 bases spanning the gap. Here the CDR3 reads CAYRSSAGNEQFF. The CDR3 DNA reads TGTGCCTACCGCTCCTCGGCGGGAAATGAGCAGTTCTTC.

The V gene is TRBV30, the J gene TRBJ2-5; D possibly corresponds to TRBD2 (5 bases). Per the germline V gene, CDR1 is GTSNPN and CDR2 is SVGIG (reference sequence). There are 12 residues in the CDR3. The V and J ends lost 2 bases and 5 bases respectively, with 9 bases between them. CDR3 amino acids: CAWSTSRETQYF. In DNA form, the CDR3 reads TGTGCCTGGAGTACTAGTCGGGAGACCCAGTACTTC.

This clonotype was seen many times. CDR3 sequence reads: CSAGQGAVNEKLFF. In DNA form, the CDR3 reads TGCAGTGCTGGACAGGGAGCGGTTAATGAAAAACTGTTTTTT. V usage is TRBV20-1 and J usage is TRBJ1-4, with TRBD1 matching 8 bases. The CDR3 totals 14 residues. The germline V gene has CDR1 DFQATT and CDR2 SNEGSKA (reference sequence). V was clipped by 5 bases and J by 4 bases; unmatched bases: 6.

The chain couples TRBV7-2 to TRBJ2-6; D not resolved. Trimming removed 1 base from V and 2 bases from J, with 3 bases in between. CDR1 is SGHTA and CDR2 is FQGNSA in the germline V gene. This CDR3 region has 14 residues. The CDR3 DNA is TGTGCCAGCAGCTTAGATCCTGGGGCCAACGTCCTGACTTTC. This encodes CASSLDPGANVLTF.

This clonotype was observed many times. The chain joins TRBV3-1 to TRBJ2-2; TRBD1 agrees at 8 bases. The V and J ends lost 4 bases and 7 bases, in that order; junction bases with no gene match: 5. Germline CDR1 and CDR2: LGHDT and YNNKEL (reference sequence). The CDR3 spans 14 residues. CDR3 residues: CASSRDRRNGELFF. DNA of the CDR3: TGTGCCAGCAGCCGGGACAGGCGGAACGGGGAGCTGTTTTTT. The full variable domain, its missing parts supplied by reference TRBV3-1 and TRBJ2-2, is DTAVSQTPKYLVTQMGNDKSIKCEQNLGHDTMYWYKQDSKKFLKIMFSYNNKELIINETVPNRFSPKSPDKAHLNLHINSLELGDSAVYFCASSRDRRNGELFFGEGSRLTVL.

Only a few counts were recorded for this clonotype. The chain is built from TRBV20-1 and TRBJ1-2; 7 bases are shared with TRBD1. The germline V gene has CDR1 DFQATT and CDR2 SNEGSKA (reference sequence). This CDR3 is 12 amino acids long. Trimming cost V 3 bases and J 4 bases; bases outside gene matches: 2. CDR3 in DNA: TGCAGTGCTAGGCGGGACAGCTATGGCTACACCTTC. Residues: CSARRDSYGYTF.

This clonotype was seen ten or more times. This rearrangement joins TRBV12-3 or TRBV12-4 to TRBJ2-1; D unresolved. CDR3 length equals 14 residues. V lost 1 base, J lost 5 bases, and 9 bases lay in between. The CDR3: CASSLGHGNNEQFF. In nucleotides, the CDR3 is TGTGCCAGCAGTTTAGGCCATGGGAACAATGAGCAGTTCTTC.

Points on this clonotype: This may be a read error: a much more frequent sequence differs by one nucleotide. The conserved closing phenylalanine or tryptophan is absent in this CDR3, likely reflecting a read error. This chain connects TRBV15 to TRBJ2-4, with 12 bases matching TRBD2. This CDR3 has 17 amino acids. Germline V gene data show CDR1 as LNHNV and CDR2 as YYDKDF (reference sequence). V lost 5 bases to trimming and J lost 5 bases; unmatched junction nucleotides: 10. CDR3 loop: CATSSPLAGGWENIQYY. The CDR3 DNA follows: TGTGCCACCAGCTCGCCGCTAGCGGGGGGGTGGGAAAACATTCAGTACTAC.

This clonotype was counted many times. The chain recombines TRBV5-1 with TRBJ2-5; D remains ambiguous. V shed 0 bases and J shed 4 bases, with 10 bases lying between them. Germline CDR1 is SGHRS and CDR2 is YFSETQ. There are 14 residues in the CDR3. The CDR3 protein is CASSLDAAIETQYF. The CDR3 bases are TGCGCCAGCAGCTTGGATGCAGCGATAGAGACCCAGTACTTC.

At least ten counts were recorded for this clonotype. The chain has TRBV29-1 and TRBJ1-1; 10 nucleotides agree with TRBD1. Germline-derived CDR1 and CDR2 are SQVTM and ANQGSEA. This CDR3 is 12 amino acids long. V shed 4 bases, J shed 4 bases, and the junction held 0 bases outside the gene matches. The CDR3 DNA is TGCAGCGTTGGGACAGGGGGCACTGAAGCTTTCTTT. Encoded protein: CSVGTGGTEAFF.

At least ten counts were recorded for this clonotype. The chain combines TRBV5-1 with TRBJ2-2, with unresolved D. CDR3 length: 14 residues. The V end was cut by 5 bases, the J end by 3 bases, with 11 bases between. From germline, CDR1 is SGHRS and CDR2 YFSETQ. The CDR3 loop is CASRRNPDTGELFF. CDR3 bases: TGCGCCAGCAGGCGGAATCCGGACACCGGGGAGCTGTTTTTT.

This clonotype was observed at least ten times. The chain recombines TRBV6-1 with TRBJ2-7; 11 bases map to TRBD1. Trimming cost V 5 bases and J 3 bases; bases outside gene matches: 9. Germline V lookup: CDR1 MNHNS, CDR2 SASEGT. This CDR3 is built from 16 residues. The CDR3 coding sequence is TGTGCCAGCAGTCTCACACCGGGACAGGGGGTCTACGAGCAGTACTTC. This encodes CASSLTPGQGVYEQYF.

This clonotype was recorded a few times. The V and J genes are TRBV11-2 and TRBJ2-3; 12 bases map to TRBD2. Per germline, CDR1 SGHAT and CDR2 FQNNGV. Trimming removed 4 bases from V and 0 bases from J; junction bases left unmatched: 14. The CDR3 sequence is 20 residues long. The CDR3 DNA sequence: TGTGCCAGCAGCTCTCTTAGACTAGCGGGAGTAGTGAGGAGCACAGATACGCAGTATTTT. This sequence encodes CASSSLRLAGVVRSTDTQYF.

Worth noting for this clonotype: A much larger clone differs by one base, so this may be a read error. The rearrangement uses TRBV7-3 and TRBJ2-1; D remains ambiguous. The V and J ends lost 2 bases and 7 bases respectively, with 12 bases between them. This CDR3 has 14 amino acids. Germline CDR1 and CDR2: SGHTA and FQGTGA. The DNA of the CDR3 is TGTGCCAGCAGCTTAGGCGCCTCTGAAAATGAGCAGTTCTTC. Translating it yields CASSLGASENEQFF. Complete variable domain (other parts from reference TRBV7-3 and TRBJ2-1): GAGVSQTPSNKVTEKGKYVELRCDPISGHTALYWYRQSLGQGPEFLIYFQGTGAADDSGLPNDRFFAVRPEGSVSTLKIQRTERGDSAVYLCASSLGASENEQFFGPGTRLTVL.

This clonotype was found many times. For the CDR3, the DNA is TGTGCCAGCAGTTTTAGGATTGGGGAGACCCAGTACTTC. Translated, it gives CASSFRIGETQYF. This chain links TRBV12-3 or TRBV12-4 with TRBJ2-5; no clear D. The CDR3 is 13 amino acids. The V gene lost 3 bases and the J gene lost 5 bases, with 10 bases spanning the gap.

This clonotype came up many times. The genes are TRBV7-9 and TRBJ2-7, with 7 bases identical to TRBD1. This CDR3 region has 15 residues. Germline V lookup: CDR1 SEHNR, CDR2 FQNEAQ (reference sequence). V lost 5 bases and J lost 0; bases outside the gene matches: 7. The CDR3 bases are TGTGCCAGCAGCCAACCGGACAGGCCCTCCTACGAGCAGTACTTC. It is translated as CASSQPDRPSYEQYF.

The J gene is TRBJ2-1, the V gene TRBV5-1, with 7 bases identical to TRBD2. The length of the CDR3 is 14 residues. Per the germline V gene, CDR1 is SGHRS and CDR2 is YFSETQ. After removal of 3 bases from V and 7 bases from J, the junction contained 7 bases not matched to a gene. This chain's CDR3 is CASSSLLLANEQFF. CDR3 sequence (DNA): TGCGCCAGCAGCTCGTTACTACTAGCGAATGAGCAGTTCTTC.

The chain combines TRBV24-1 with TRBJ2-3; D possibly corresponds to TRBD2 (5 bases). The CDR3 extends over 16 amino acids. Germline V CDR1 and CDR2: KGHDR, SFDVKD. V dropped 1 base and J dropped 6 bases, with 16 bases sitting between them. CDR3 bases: TGTGCCACCAGTGATTTACCTAGAGGGTCCTCGGATACGCAGTATTTT. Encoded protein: CATSDLPRGSSDTQYF.

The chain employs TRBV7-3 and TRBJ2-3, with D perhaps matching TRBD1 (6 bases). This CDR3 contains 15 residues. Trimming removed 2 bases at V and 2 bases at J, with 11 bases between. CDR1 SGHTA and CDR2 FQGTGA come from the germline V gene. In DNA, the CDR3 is TGTGCCAGCAGCTTATCCCGGACAGTCACAGATACGCAGTATTTT. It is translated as CASSLSRTVTDTQYF.

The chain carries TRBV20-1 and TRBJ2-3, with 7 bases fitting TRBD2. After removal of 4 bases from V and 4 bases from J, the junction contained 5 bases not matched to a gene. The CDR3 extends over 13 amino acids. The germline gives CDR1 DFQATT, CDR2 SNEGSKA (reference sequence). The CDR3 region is CSATAGVSDTQYF. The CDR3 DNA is TGCAGTGCTACGGCGGGAGTGTCAGATACGCAGTATTTT.

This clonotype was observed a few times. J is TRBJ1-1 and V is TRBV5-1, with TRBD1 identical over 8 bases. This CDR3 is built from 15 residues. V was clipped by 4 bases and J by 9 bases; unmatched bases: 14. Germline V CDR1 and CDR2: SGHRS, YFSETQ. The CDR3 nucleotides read TGCGCCAGCAGCCACGGACAGGGCGGAATTCTTCAAGCTTTCTTT. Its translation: CASSHGQGGILQAFF.